Given below is one T cell receptor beta chain in context. Its antigen is unidentified. Use of 60 Vbeta and 13 Jbeta primers characterized the PCR. Assay: immunoSEQ multiplex PCR; the TCRdb copy retains only in-frame clones and omits some. The table lists hundreds of thousands of clones, about four fifths of them singletons. The entry originates in a study of cytomegalovirus exposure and HLA in healthy donors. Germline loops: CDR1 MNHEY, CDR2 SMNVEV (reference sequence). Trimming took 2 bases from V and 8 from J, leaving 15 bases between them. The CDR3 runs 14 residues. Notes on the study in general: As a later analysis revealed, the rate of TCR association differed by HLA locus, with DRB1 most and HLA-C fewest. Earlier analysis yielded a pattern in which most TCR beta V segments were productive about 87% or about 30% of the time.

The sequenced sample consisted of PBMCs. This chain uses TRBV27 with TRBJ1-2; tentative D call: TRBD1 (6 bases). This sequence was found in a man aged 35 to 55 in good health and CMV-seropositive. The CDR3 spells CASSLNSQGRGYTF. The CDR3 coding sequence is TGTGCCAGCAGTTTAAACTCGCAGGGGAGAGGCTACACCTTC.